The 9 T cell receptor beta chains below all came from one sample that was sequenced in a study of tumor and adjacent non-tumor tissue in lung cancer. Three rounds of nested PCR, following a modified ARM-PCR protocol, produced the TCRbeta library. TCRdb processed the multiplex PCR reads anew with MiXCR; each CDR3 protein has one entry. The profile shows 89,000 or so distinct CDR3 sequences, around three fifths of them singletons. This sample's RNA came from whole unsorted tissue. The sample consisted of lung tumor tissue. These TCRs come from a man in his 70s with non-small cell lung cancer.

CDR3 nucleotides: TGCGACGCCAGCCAAGATAGGGGGTACCCCTACGAGCAGTACTTC. Translating it yields CDASQDRGYPYEQYF. This rearrangement joins TRBV4-1 to TRBJ2-7, with D perhaps TRBD1 (6 bases). CDR1 MGHRA and CDR2 YSYEKL come from the germline V gene. The CDR3 covers 15 residues.

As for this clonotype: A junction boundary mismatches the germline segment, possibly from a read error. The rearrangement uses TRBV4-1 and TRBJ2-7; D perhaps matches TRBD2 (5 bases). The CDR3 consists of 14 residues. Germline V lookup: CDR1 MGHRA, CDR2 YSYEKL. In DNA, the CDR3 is TGCGCCAACAGCCCTAGCCCAGAGGCATACGAGCAGTACTTC. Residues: CANSPSPEAYEQYF.

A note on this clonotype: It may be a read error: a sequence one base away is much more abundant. CDR3 loop: CSAEGHGRKGRGQYF. The CDR3 nucleotides are TGCAGTGCGGAGGGGCACGGGCGGAAGGGCCGAGGGCAGTACTTC. The rearrangement links TRBV20-1 to TRBJ2-7, with D perhaps TRBD2 (6 bases). Germline-derived CDR1 and CDR2 are DFQATT and SNEGSKA (reference sequence). There are 15 residues in the CDR3. V was clipped by 6 bases and J by 9 bases, with 27 bases between them.

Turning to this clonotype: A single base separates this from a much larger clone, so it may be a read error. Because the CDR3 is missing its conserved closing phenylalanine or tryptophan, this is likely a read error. The CDR3 DNA reads as TGTGCCAGCAGTTTCTTAGGGGTGCCTGAAGCTTTCTCT. Protein: CASSFLGVPEAFS. The chain is built from TRBV12-3 or TRBV12-4 and TRBJ1-1; the D gene is possibly TRBD1 (5 bases). V lost 3 bases and J 6 bases, leaving 11 bases between the germline ends. The CDR3 loop spans 13 amino acids.

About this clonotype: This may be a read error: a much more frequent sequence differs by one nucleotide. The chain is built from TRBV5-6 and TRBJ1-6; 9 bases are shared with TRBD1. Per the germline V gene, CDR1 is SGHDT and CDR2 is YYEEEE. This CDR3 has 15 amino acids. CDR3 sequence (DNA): TGTGCCGGCAGCTTGAACAGGGGGCATGATTCACCCCTCCACTTT. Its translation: CAGSLNRGHDSPLHF.

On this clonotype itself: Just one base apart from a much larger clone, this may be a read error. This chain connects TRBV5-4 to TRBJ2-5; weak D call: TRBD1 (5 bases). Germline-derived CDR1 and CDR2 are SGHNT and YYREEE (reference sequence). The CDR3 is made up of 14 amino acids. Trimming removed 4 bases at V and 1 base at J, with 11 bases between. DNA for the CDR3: TGTGCCAGCAGCCATGACAGTTTCCAAGAGACCCAGTACTTC. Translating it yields CASSHDSFQETQYF. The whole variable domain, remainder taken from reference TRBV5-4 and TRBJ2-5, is ETGVTQSPTHLIKTRGQQVTLRCSSQSGHNTVSWYQQALGQGPQFIFQYYREEENGRGNFPPRFSGLQFPNYSSELNVNALELDDSALYLCASSHDSFQETQYFGPGTRLLVL.

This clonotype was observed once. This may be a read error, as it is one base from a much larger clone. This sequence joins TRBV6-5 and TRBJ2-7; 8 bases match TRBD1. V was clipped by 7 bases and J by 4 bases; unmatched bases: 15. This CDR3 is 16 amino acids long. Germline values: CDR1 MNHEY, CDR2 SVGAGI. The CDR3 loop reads CASNPLAGTGSYEQYF. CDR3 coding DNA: TGTGCCAGCAACCCACTAGCCGGGACAGGTTCATACGAGCAGTACTTC.

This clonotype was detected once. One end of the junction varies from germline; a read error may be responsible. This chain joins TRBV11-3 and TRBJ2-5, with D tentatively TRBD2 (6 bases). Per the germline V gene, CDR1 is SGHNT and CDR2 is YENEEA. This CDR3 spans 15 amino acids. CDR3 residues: CASSLGDWVKETHYF. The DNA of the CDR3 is TGTGCCAGCAGCTTAGGGGACTGGGTCAAGGAGACCCACTATTTC.

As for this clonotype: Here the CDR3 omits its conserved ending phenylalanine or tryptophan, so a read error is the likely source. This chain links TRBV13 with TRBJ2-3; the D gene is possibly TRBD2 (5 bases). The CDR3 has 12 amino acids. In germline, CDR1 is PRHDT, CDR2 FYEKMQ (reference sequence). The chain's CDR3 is CASSLGRGTQYL. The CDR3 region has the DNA TGTGCCAGCAGCCTAGGCCGGGGTACGCAGTATCTT.